These T cell receptor beta chains were read from a single sample in a study of memory CD4+ T cells and cytomegalovirus serostatus. Sequenced by immunoSEQ multiplex PCR; TCRdb stores in-frame clones only, minus some. The sample comprises approximately 52,000 clones, about 78% of which are singletons, and over 0.65% rests with the top ten. Sequenced material: memory CD4+ T cells from blood. The receptors here all came from an adult in good health and CMV-seronegative. Both conserved end residues are part of each CDR3. The D gene is left open where the match is weak. Not all rows give a size; the values are once, few, many and, for expanded clones, a class.

cdr3_nt	cdr3_aa	v_call	d_call	clone_size	j_call
TGTGCCAGCAATTCGGACGGATACTATGGCTACACCTTC	CASNSDGYYGYTF	TRBV2	NA	NA	TRBJ1-2
TGTGCCAGCAGTTCGACCTCCCCCCAAGAGACCCAGTACTTC	CASSSTSPQETQYF	TRBV28	NA	NA	TRBJ2-5
TGTGCCAGCAGCTTAGGGATTAGCGGGGGTTCAGATACGCAGTATTTT	CASSLGISGGSDTQYF	TRBV7-2	TRBD2	NA	TRBJ2-3
TGTGCCAGTAGTGAACAGGGGAGGCATCAGCCCCAGCATTTT	CASSEQGRHQPQHF	TRBV19	TRBD1	NA	TRBJ1-5
TGTGCCAAGAAACGGGGACAGGAAGACATTCAGTACTTC	CAKKRGQEDIQYF	TRBV5-5	TRBD1	NA	TRBJ2-4
TGTGCCAGCAGTAGGACAGACTACGAGCAGTACTTC	CASSRTDYEQYF	TRBV6-6	NA	NA	TRBJ2-7
TGCAGCGTTACAATCGGGGAGACCCAGTACTTC	CSVTIGETQYF	TRBV29-1	NA	NA	TRBJ2-5
TGTGCCAGCAGCTTAGCAGCCCAAGGGACAGGGGCTGGAAACACCATATATTTT	CASSLAAQGTGAGNTIYF	TRBV7-2	TRBD1	NA	TRBJ1-3
TGTGCCAGCAGTGACGTCAGGGGTAATCAGCCCCAGCATTTT	CASSDVRGNQPQHF	TRBV2	NA	NA	TRBJ1-5
TGTGCCAGCAGCTTGGAACGGGCGGGGAGGTATGGCTACACCTTC	CASSLERAGRYGYTF	TRBV5-4	NA	NA	TRBJ1-2
TGTGCCATCAGTTTAGGACAGCTGAACACTGAAGCTTTCTTT	CAISLGQLNTEAFF	TRBV10-3	NA	NA	TRBJ1-1
TGTGCCTGGACATACAGCTCCTACAATGAGCAGTTCTTC	CAWTYSSYNEQFF	TRBV30	NA	NA	TRBJ2-1
TGCAGCGTTTCGGGACAGGATCACTACGAGCAGTACTTC	CSVSGQDHYEQYF	TRBV29-1	TRBD1	NA	TRBJ2-7
TGTGCCAGTAGTAACTCGGGAGGGAGCAATCAGCCCCAGCATTTT	CASSNSGGSNQPQHF	TRBV19	NA	NA	TRBJ1-5
TGTGCCAGCAGCTTAGAGGGGCGGGGCCACAGGGGCAATGAGCAGTTCTTC	CASSLEGRGHRGNEQFF	TRBV7-6	NA	NA	TRBJ2-1
TGCAGCGTTGAAGCGGTATGGAGGGGAAGGACTGAAGCTTTCTTT	CSVEAVWRGRTEAFF	TRBV29-1	NA	few	TRBJ1-1
TGTGCCAGCTCACCACGGGACGGACCCAGAGATACGCAGTATTTT	CASSPRDGPRDTQYF	TRBV18	NA	NA	TRBJ2-3
TGCGCCAGCAGCTCGGAAGGAGGGCCTAATCAGCCCCAGCATTTT	CASSSEGGPNQPQHF	TRBV5-1	NA	NA	TRBJ1-5
TGCGCCAGCAGCCCGACCCCAGGGGATACGCAGTATTTT	CASSPTPGDTQYF	TRBV5-1	NA	NA	TRBJ2-3